Here is one TCR beta chain with its context. TCRdb processed the RT-PCR reads anew with MiXCR; each CDR3 protein has one entry. The table shows about 700,000 distinct CDR3 sequences, with approximately 14% occurring only once. This CDR3 spans 13 amino acids. V lost 3 bases, J lost 4 bases, and 11 bases lay in between. Germline V lookup: CDR1 DFQATT, CDR2 SNEGSKA (reference sequence). The TCR was taken from a female donor in good health, serving as a healthy control. The source material was memory CD4+ T cells from blood. The chain carries TRBV20-1 and TRBJ2-3; a weak D match, TRBD2 (5 bases). CDR3: CSASLDSPDTQYF. Here the CDR3 DNA reads TGCAGTGCTAGCCTGGACTCTCCAGATACGCAGTATTTT.